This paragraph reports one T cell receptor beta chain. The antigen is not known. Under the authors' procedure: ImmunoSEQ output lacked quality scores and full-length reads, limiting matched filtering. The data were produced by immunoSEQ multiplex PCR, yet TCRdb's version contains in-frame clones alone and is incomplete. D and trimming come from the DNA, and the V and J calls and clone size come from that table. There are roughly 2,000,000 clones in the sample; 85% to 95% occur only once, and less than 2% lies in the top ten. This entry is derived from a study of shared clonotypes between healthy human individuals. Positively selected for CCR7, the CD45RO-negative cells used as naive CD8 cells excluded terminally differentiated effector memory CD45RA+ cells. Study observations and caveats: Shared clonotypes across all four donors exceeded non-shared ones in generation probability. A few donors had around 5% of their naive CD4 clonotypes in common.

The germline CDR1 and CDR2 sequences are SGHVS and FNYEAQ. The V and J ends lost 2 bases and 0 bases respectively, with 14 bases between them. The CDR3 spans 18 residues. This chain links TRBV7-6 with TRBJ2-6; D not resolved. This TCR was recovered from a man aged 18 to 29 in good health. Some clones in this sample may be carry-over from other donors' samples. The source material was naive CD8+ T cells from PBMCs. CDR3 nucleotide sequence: TGTGCCAGCAGCTTATCGAGACACTCATCCTCTGGGGCCAACGTCCTGACTTTC. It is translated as CASSLSRHSSSGANVLTF.